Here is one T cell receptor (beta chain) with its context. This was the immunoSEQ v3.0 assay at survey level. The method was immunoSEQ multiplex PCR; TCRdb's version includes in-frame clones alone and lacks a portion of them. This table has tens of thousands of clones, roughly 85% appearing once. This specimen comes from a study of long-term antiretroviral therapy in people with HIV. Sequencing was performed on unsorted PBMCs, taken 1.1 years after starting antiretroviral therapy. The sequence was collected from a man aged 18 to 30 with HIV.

DNA of the CDR3: TGCGCCAGCAGCTTGGAACCTAGGGGGTCGTACACTGAAGCTTTCTTT. This translates into CASSLEPRGSYTEAFF. This chain links TRBV5-1 with TRBJ1-1, with D perhaps TRBD1 (6 bases). Trimming took 0 bases from V and 3 from J, leaving 15 bases between them. Germline loops: CDR1 SGHRS, CDR2 YFSETQ. The CDR3 loop spans 16 amino acids.